Listed below are T cell receptor beta chains from one sample, sequenced in a study of T cell repertoires in cytomegalovirus infection. TCRdb passed the reads through MiXCR, listing each CDR3 protein once. There are about 130,000 distinct CDR3 sequences in the sample; roughly 9% occur only once, and roughly a tenth lies in the top ten. The sequencing sample was made of PBMCs. Receptor source: a human donor in good health (CMV status not recorded). Some clones in this sample may be carry-over from other donors' samples. Both conserved end residues are part of each CDR3. D genes are given only for firm matches. Only part of the rows carry a size: once, few, many, or a class if the clone is expanded.

TRBJ2-2 TRBV7-6 . many TGTGCCAGCAGCTTAGAGGCGACAGCCACCGGGGAGCTGTTTTTT CASSLEATATGELFF
TRBJ2-5 TRBV2 . many TGTGCCAGCAGTGGCAGGCTGGCGGAGACCCAGTACTTC CASSGRLAETQYF
TRBJ1-5 TRBV2 TRBD1 many TGTGCCAGCAGTAAGGACAGGGGGAATCAGCCCCAGCATTTT CASSKDRGNQPQHF
TRBJ1-1 TRBV7-9 . many TGTGCCAGCAGCTACATACGCAGGGGTTACCCTGAAGCTTTCTTT CASSYIRRGYPEAFF
TRBJ2-5 TRBV4-1 TRBD1 few TGCGCCAGCAGCCAAGGTGACAGGGATCGAGAGACCCAGTACTTC CASSQGDRDRETQYF
TRBJ1-5 TRBV4-1 . many TGCGCCAGCAGCCAAGGCAACATTGGTCTCAATCAGCCCCAGCATTTT CASSQGNIGLNQPQHF
TRBJ1-3 TRBV2 . few TGTGCCAGCAGTGAATCCCCAGCGTCTGGAAACACCATATATTTT CASSESPASGNTIYF
TRBJ2-1 TRBV7-2 TRBD2 many TGTGCCAGCACACCGGTGGCGACTAGCGGAGGGAATGAGCAGTTCTTC CASTPVATSGGNEQFF
TRBJ1-2 TRBV12-3/TRBV12-4 . many TGTGCCAGCAGTTTACAGGGGACCTATGGCTACACCTTC CASSLQGTYGYTF
TRBJ1-1 TRBV10-3 TRBD1 many TGTGCCATCAGTGAGGTTGGAATAAGGACAGGGCACACTGAAGCTTTCTTT CAISEVGIRTGHTEAFF
TRBJ2-3 TRBV11-3 TRBD1 . TGTGCCAGCAGCTTTGAAGGGGGCAAGGCAGATACGCAGTATTTT CASSFEGGKADTQYF
TRBJ2-1 TRBV19 TRBD2 many TGTGCCAGTAGTATAGGCGGCGGGGGGCCTGAGCAGTTCTTC CASSIGGGGPEQFF
TRBJ1-2 TRBV29-1 TRBD1 many TGCAGCGTGCGGACAGGGGGCGACTATGGCTACACCTTC CSVRTGGDYGYTF
TRBJ2-7 TRBV20-1 TRBD1 few TGCAGTGCTCCGGGACAGGGGGCAATTGAGCAGTACTTC CSAPGQGAIEQYF
TRBJ2-5 TRBV6-6 . many TGTGCCAGCAGTCCCATCCAAGAGACCCAGTACTTC CASSPIQETQYF
TRBJ1-5 TRBV5-5 . few TGTGCCAGCAGTTCCCGGGACACGACTTATAGCAATCAGCCCCAGCATTTT CASSSRDTTYSNQPQHF